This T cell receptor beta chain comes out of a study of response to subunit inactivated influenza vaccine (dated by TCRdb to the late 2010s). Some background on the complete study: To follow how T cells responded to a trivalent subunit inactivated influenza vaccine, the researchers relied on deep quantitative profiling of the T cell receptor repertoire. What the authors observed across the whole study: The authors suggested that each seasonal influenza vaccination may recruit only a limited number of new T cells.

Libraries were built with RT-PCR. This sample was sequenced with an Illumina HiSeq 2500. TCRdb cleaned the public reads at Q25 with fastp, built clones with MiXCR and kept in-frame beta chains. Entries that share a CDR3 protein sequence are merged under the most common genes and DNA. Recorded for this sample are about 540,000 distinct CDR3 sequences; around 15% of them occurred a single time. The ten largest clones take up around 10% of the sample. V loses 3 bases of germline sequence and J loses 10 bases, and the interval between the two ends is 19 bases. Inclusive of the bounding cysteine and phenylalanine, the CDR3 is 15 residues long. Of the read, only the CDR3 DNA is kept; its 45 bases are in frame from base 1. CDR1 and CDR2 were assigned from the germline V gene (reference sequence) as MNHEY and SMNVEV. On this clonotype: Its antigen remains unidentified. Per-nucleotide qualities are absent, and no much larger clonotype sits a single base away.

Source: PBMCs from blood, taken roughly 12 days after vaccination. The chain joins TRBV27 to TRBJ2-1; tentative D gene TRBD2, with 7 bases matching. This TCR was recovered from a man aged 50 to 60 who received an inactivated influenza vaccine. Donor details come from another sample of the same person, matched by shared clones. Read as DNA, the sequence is TGTGCCAGCAGTTTCCTAGGGGGGGAAGCAGGGGAGCAGTTCTTC. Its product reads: CASSFLGGEAGEQFF.